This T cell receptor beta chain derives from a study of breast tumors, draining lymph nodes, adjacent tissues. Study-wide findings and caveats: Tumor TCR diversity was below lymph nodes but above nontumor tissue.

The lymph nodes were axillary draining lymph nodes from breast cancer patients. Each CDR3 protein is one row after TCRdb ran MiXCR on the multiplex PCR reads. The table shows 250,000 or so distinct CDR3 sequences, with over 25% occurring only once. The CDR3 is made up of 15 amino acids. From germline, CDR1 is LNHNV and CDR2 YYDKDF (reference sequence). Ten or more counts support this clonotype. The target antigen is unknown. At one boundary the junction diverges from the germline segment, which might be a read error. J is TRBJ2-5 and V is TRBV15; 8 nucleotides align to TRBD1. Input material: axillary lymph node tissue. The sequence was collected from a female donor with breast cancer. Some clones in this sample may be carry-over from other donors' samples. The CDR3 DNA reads TGTGCCACCAGCGGAGACAGGGGAAAGAGTGAGACCCAGTACTTC. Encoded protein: CATSGDRGKSETQYF.